Each of the 16 T cell receptor beta chains below was sequenced from the same sample in a study of CD8+CD57+ T cells in acquired aplastic anemia. Template material for TCR beta VDJ and CDR3 profiling consisted of genomic DNA. From the reads, TCRdb called clonotypes with MiXCR, one entry per CDR3 protein. The sample lists about 170,000 distinct CDR3 sequences, 35% to 55% seen once, with under 1.2% in the top ten. The sample comprised sorted CD4+, CD8+, or CD8+CD57+ T cells (not recorded which) from PBMCs. These receptors came from a human donor in good health.

This clonotype appeared many times. The chain recombines TRBV7-9 with TRBJ2-6, with TRBD2 matching over 9 bases. CDR3 size: 17 residues. V lost 3 bases and J lost 2; bases outside the gene matches: 5. Germline CDR1 is SEHNR and CDR2 is FQNEAQ (reference sequence). The CDR3 DNA sequence: TGTGCCAGCAGCTTCGGGGCGGGAGGGGCTGGGGCCAACGTCCTGACTTTC. Its protein is CASSFGAGGAGANVLTF.

This clonotype showed up many times. The genes are TRBV5-5 and TRBJ2-7; a weak D match, TRBD1 (5 bases). The CDR3 consists of 12 residues. Trimming removed 2 bases from V and 3 bases from J, with 6 bases in between. The germline V gene encodes CDR1 SGHKS and CDR2 YYEKEE (reference sequence). The DNA of the CDR3 is TGTGCCAGCAGCTTACAGGTCTACGAGCAGTACTTC. This codes for CASSLQVYEQYF.

This clonotype has at least ten counts. The rearrangement links TRBV20-1 to TRBJ2-5; 9 positions match TRBD2. Germline trimming cut 6 bases from V and 4 bases from J; bases unmatched to any gene: 9. Germline values: CDR1 DFQATT, CDR2 SNEGSKA (reference sequence). This CDR3 is 14 amino acids long. The CDR3 spells CSATLTSGSETQYF. In nucleotides, the CDR3 is TGCAGTGCCACACTCACTAGCGGGTCAGAGACCCAGTACTTC.

Ten or more counts support this clonotype. This chain joins TRBV9 and TRBJ2-5, with TRBD2 matching over 7 bases. Germline CDR1 SGDLS, CDR2 YYNGEE. V lost 2 bases to trimming and J lost 5 bases; unmatched junction nucleotides: 3. This CDR3 has 13 amino acids. CDR3 region: CASSVGGLETQYF. The CDR3 nucleotides are TGTGCCAGCAGCGTGGGGGGGTTGGAGACCCAGTACTTC. The complete variable domain, with remaining parts taken from reference TRBV9 and TRBJ2-5, reads DSGVTQTPKHLITATGQRVTLRCSPRSGDLSVYWYQQSLDQGLQFLIQYYNGEERAKGNILERFSAQQFPDLHSELNLSSLELGDSALYFCASSVGGLETQYFGPGTRLLVL.

This chain connects TRBV4-2 to TRBJ2-5; tentative D call: TRBD1 (5 bases). V shed 0 bases and J shed 4 bases, with 15 bases lying between them. CDR3 length: 16 residues. CDR1 is LGHNA and CDR2 is YNFKEQ in the germline V gene. Here the CDR3 DNA reads TGTGCCAGCAGCCAAGATCTCCAGGGCGGTACAGAGACCCAGTACTTC. Its protein is CASSQDLQGGTETQYF.

As for this clonotype: One base away lies a much larger clone, so this may be a sequencing read error. The J gene is TRBJ2-7, the V gene TRBV12-5; perhaps D is TRBD1 or TRBD2 (6 bases each). Per the germline V gene, CDR1 is LGHNT and CDR2 is FRNRAP. V gave up 3 bases and J gave up 8 bases, with 23 bases separating them. The CDR3 loop spans 16 amino acids. CDR3 loop: CASGLIVGGAGHKQYF. CDR3 bases: TGTGCTAGTGGTTTAATAGTGGGGGGCGCAGGCCACAAGCAGTACTTC.

The rearrangement links TRBV6-1 to TRBJ1-5; 9 positions match TRBD1. The J segment lost 4 bases and the V segment lost 6 bases, leaving 4 bases of the junction unmatched. The CDR3 contains 14 residues. Germline V gene sequence: CDR1 MNHNS, CDR2 SASEGT. CDR3 residues: CASRIQGANQPQHF. The CDR3 region has the DNA TGTGCCAGCAGGATACAGGGGGCGAATCAGCCCCAGCATTTT.

The CDR3 protein is CASSELIEQYF. CDR3 sequence (DNA): TGTGCCAGCAGTGAATTAATCGAGCAGTACTTC. The V and J genes are TRBV25-1 and TRBJ2-7; D gene unclear. Trimming left V 1 base short and J 6 bases short, with 4 bases between. Germline assignment: CDR1 MGHDK and CDR2 SYGVNS. This CDR3 is built from 11 residues.

V gene TRBV9 combines with J gene TRBJ2-1; the match to TRBD2 covers 7 bases. Germline V CDR1 and CDR2: SGDLS, YYNGEE. The CDR3 consists of 15 residues. J gave up 5 bases and V 1 base, and 6 bases lay outside the gene matches. The CDR3 bases are TGTGCCAGCAGCGTATCATCTAGCGGAAACAATGAGCAGTTCTTC. It specifies CASSVSSSGNNEQFF.

The chain links TRBV2 to TRBJ2-5; D gene uncertain. CDR3 length: 13 residues. V was trimmed by 9 bases and J by 4 bases, leaving 15 bases between them. From germline, CDR1 is SNHLY and CDR2 FYNNEI. CDR3 amino acids: CASEARWGETQYF. CDR3 in DNA: TGTGCCAGTGAAGCCCGTTGGGGAGAGACCCAGTACTTC.

This clonotype was seen repeatedly, ten times or more. The chain is built from TRBV4-2 and TRBJ1-6; perhaps TRBD1 as D (5 bases). The CDR3 consists of 16 residues. The germline CDR1 and CDR2 sequences are LGHNA and YNFKEQ. The germline V and J ends were trimmed by 5 bases and 7 bases, with 18 bases remaining between them. CDR3 in DNA: TGTGCCAGCAGCGAGCCAAGGGACCTTCGAAATTCACCCCTCCACTTT. As protein: CASSEPRDLRNSPLHF.

This clonotype appeared a few times. The gene calls are TRBV2 and TRBJ2-3, with a possible D match to TRBD2 (6 bases). From germline, CDR1 is SNHLY and CDR2 FYNNEI. The CDR3 contains 14 residues. V was trimmed by 7 bases and J by 0 bases, leaving 11 bases between them. Written as DNA, the CDR3 is TGTGCCAGCAAAGGCGGGACTAGCACAGATACGCAGTATTTT. It translates to CASKGGTSTDTQYF.

The chain is built from TRBV19 and TRBJ2-7; 11 bases are shared with TRBD1. Germline V gene lookup returns CDR1 LNHDA and CDR2 SQIVND (reference sequence). The trim removed 7 bases at V and 4 bases at J, leaving 9 bases unmatched. The CDR3 covers 15 residues. The CDR3 is CASTDTGTGGYEQYF. DNA of the CDR3: TGTGCCAGTACTGACACCGGGACAGGGGGATACGAGCAGTACTTC.

This clonotype was detected many times. The chain is built from TRBV9 and TRBJ1-6; the D gene is possibly TRBD1 (6 bases). V shed 0 bases and J shed 8 bases, with 15 bases lying between them. Looked up from germline, CDR1 is SGDLS and CDR2 is YYNGEE. This CDR3 comprises 16 residues. The CDR3 region has the DNA TGTGCCAGCAGCGTAGGTCTGGGGGCTGCGGATTCACCCCTCCACTTT. Amino acid sequence: CASSVGLGAADSPLHF.

The chain uses TRBV7-9 and TRBJ1-2, with TRBD1 matching over 9 bases. This CDR3 is built from 14 residues. Trimming cost V 1 base and J 6 bases; bases outside gene matches: 3. Germline V gene sequence: CDR1 SEHNR, CDR2 FQNEAQ (reference sequence). The CDR3 reads CASSLVGTGNGYTF. The CDR3 DNA is TGTGCCAGCAGCTTAGTAGGGACAGGGAATGGCTACACCTTC.

There are a few counts of this clonotype. This chain links TRBV2 with TRBJ1-2; 11 bases map to TRBD1. CDR1 is SNHLY and CDR2 is FYNNEI in the germline V gene. This CDR3 is 14 amino acids long. Unmatched junction bases numbered 4, after V lost 6 bases and J lost 4 bases. The CDR3 loop reads CASRGQGVGYGYTF. In DNA form, the CDR3 reads TGTGCCAGCAGGGGACAGGGGGTTGGCTATGGCTACACCTTC.